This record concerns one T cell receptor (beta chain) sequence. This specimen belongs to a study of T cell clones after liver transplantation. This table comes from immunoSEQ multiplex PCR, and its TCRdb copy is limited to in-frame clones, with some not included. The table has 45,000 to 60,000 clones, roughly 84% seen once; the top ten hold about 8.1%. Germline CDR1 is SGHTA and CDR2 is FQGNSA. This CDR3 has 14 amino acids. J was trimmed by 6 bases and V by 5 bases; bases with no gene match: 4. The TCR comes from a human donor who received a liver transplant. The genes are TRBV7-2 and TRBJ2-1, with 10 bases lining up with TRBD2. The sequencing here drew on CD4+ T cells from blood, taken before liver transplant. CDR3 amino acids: CASSLRLAGNEQFF. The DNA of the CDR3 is TGTGCCAGCAGCCTAAGACTAGCGGGCAATGAGCAGTTCTTC. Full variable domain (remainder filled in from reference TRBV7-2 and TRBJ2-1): GAGVSQSPSNKVTEKGKDVELRCDPISGHTALYWYRQSLGQGLEFLIYFQGNSAPDKSGLPSDRFSAERTGGSVSTLTIQRTQQEDSAVYLCASSLRLAGNEQFFGPGTRLTVL.